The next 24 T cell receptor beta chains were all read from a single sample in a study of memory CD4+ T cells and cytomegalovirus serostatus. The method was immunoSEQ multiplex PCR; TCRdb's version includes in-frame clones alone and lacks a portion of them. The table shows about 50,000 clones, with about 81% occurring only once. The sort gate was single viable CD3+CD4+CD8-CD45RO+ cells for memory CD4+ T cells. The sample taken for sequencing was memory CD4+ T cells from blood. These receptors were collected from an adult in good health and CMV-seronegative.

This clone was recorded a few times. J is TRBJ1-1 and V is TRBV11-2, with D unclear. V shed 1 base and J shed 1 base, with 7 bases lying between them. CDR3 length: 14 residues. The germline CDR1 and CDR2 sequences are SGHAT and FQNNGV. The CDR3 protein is CASSLGSKNTEAFF. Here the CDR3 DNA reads TGTGCCAGCAGCTTAGGGTCAAAGAACACTGAAGCTTTCTTT.

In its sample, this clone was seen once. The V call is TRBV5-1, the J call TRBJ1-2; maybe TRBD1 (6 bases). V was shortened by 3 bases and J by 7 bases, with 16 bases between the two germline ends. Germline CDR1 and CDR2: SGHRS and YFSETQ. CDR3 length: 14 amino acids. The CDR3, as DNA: TGCGCCAGCAGCTCCACGTCAGGGGATGCTGGCTACACCTTC. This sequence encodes CASSSTSGDAGYTF. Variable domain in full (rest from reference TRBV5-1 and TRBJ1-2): KAGVTQTPRYLIKTRGQQVTLSCSPISGHRSVSWYQQTPGQGLQFLFEYFSETQRNKGNFPGRFSGRQFSNSRSEMNVSTLELGDSALYLCASSSTSGDAGYTFGSGTRLTVV.

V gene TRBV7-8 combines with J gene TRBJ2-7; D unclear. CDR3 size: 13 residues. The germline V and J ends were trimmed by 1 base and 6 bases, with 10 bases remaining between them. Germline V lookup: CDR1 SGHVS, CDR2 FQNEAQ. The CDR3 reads CASSLVAMGEQYF. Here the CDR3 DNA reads TGTGCCAGCAGCTTAGTGGCCATGGGCGAGCAGTACTTC.

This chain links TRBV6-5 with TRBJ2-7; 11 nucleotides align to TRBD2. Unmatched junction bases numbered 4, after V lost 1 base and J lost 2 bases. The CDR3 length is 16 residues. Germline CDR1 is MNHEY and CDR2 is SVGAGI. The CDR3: CASSYLRLAGPYEQYF. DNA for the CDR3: TGTGCCAGCAGTTACTTGCGACTAGCGGGGCCCTACGAGCAGTACTTC.

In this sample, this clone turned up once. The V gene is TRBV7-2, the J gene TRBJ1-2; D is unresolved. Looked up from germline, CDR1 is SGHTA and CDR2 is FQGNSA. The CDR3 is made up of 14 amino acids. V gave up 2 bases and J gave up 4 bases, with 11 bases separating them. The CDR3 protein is CASSLSIEGYGYTF. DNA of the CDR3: TGTGCCAGCAGCTTAAGTATAGAGGGCTATGGCTACACCTTC.

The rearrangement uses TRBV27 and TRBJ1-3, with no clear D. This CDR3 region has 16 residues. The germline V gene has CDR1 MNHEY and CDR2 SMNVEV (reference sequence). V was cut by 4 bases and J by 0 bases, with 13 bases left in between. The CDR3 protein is CASSSMEGGSGNTIYF. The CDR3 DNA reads TGTGCCAGCAGTTCCATGGAGGGAGGCTCTGGAAACACCATATATTTT.

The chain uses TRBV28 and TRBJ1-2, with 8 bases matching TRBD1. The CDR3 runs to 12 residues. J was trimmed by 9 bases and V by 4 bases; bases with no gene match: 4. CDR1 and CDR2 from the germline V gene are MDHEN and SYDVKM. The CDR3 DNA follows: TGTGCCAGCAGTTCAGGGGGCCGGAGCTACACCTTC. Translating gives CASSSGGRSYTF.

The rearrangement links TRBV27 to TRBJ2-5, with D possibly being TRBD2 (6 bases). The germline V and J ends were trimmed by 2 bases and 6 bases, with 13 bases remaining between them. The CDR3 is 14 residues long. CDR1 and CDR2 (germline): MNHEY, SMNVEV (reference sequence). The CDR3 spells CASSLREAGKTQYF. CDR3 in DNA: TGTGCCAGCAGTTTACGCGAGGCGGGAAAGACCCAGTACTTC.

The CDR3 DNA sequence: TGTGCCTGGAGTGTAGAGGGGAGAGATACGCAGTATTTT. Translated: CAWSVEGRDTQYF. The chain is built from TRBV30 and TRBJ2-3, with D tentatively TRBD1 or TRBD2 (5 bases each). CDR1 is GTSNPN and CDR2 is SVGIG in the germline V gene (reference sequence). The CDR3 contains 13 residues. Deletions cut 0 bases from V and 5 bases from J, with 9 bases between.

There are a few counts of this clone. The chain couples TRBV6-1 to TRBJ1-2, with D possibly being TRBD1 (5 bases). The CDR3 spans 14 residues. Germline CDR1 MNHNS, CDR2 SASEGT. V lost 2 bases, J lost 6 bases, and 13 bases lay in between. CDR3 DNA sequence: TGTGCCAGCAGTGAACGGTCAGGGCAGGATGGCTACACCTTC. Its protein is CASSERSGQDGYTF.

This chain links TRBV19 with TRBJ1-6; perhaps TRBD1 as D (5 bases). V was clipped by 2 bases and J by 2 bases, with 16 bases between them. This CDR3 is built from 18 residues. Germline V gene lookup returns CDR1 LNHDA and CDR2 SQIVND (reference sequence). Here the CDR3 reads CASSIFRDRRTYNSPLHF. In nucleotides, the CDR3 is TGTGCCAGTAGTATATTCCGGGACCGAAGGACCTATAATTCACCCCTCCACTTT.

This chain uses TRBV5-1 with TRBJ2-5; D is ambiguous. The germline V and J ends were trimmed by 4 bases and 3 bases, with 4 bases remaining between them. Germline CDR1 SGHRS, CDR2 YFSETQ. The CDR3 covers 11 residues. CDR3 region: CASSEKETQYF. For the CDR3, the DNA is TGCGCCAGCAGCGAAAAAGAGACCCAGTACTTC.

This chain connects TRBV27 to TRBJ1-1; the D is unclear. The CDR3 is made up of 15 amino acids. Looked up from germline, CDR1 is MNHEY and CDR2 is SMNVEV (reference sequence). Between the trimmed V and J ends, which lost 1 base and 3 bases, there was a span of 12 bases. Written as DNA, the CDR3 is TGTGCCAGCAGTTTATACGGGAACTCGTACACTGAAGCTTTCTTT. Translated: CASSLYGNSYTEAFF.

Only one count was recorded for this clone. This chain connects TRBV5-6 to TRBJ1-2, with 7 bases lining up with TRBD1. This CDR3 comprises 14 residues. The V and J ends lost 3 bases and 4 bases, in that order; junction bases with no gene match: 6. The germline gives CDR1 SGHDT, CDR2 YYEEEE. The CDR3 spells CASSSDDRAYGYTF. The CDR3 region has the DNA TGTGCCAGCAGCTCCGACGACAGGGCCTATGGCTACACCTTC.

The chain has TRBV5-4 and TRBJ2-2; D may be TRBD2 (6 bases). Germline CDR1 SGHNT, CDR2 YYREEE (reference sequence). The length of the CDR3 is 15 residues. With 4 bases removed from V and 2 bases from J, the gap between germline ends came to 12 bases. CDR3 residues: CASSQGTDNTGELFF. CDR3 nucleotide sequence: TGTGCCAGCAGCCAAGGGACTGACAACACCGGGGAGCTGTTTTTT. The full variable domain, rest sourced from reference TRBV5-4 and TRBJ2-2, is ETGVTQSPTHLIKTRGQQVTLRCSSQSGHNTVSWYQQALGQGPQFIFQYYREEENGRGNFPPRFSGLQFPNYSSELNVNALELDDSALYLCASSQGTDNTGELFFGEGSRLTVL.

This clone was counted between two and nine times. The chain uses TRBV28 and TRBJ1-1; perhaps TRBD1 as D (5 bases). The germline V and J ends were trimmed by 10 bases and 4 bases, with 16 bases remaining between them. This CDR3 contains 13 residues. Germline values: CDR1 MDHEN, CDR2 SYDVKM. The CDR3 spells CATGRGMVTEAFF. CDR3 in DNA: TGTGCCACCGGGCGGGGGATGGTCACTGAAGCTTTCTTT.

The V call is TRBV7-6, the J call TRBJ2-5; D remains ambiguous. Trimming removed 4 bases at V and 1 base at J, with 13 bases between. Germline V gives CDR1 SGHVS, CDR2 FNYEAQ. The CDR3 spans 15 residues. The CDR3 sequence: CASSWPKGFQETQYF. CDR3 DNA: TGTGCCAGCAGCTGGCCGAAGGGATTCCAAGAGACCCAGTACTTC.

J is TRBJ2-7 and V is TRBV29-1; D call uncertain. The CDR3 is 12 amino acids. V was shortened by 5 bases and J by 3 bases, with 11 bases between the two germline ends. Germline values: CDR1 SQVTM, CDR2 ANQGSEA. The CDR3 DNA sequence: TGCAGCGTTTCCCTGACGCGCTACGAGCAGTACTTC. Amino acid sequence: CSVSLTRYEQYF.

CDR3 amino acids: CASSPARLAYEQYF. The CDR3 bases are TGTGCCAGCAGCCCCGCTCGGCTGGCCTACGAGCAGTACTTC. The chain uses TRBV7-2 and TRBJ2-7; D call uncertain. The CDR3 has 14 amino acids. The germline V and J ends were trimmed by 5 bases and 2 bases, with 13 bases remaining between them. Per the germline V gene, CDR1 is SGHTA and CDR2 is FQGNSA.

The CDR3 loop is CASSPGTMEQFF. The CDR3 region has the DNA TGTGCCAGCAGCCCGGGGACTATGGAGCAGTTCTTC. V gene TRBV9 combines with J gene TRBJ2-1; 7 bases agree with TRBD2. The germline V gene has CDR1 SGDLS and CDR2 YYNGEE. The CDR3 loop spans 12 amino acids. With V trimmed by 4 bases and J by 10 bases, 5 bases remained unmatched. The variable domain in full, completed from reference TRBV9 and TRBJ2-1, reads DSGVTQTPKHLITATGQRVTLRCSPRSGDLSVYWYQQSLDQGLQFLIQYYNGEERAKGNILERFSAQQFPDLHSELNLSSLELGDSALYFCASSPGTMEQFFGPGTRLTVL.

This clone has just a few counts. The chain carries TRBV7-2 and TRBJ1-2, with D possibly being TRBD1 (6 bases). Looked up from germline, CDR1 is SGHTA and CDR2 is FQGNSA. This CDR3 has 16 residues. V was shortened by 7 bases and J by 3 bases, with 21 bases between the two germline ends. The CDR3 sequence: CASTIIGTRVDYGYTF. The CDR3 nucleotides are TGTGCCAGCACCATCATAGGGACACGAGTAGACTATGGCTACACCTTC.

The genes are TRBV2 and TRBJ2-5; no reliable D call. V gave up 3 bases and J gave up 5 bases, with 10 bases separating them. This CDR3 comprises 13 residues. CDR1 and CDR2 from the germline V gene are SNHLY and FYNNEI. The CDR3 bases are TGTGCCAGCAGTGAGGAAGGTGTCGAGACCCAGTACTTC. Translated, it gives CASSEEGVETQYF.

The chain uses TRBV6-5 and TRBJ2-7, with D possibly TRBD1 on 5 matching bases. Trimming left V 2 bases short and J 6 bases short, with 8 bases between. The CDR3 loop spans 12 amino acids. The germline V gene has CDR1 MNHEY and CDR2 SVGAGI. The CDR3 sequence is CASSYGAGEQYF. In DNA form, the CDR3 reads TGTGCCAGCAGTTACGGGGCCGGCGAGCAGTACTTC.

CDR3 DNA: TGTGCCAGCAGCGCTGCGGGGGGGCCAGCAGATACGCAGTATTTT. It encodes CASSAAGGPADTQYF. The gene calls are TRBV11-1 and TRBJ2-3, with TRBD2 identical over 9 bases. The germline V gene encodes CDR1 SGHAT and CDR2 FQDESV (reference sequence). There are 15 residues in the CDR3. Trimming at V came to 5 bases and at J to 4 bases, leaving 7 bases not matched to a gene.